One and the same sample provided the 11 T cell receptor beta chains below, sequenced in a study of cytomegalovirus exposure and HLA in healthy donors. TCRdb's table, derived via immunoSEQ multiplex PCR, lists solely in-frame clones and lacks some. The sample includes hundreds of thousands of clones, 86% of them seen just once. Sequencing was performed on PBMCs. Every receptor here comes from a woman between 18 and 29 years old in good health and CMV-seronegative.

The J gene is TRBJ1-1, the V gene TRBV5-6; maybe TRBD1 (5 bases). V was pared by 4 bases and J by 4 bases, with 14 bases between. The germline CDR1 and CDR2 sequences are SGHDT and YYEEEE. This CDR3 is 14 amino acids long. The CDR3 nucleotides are TGTGCCAGCAGCCTGAACAGGAGGGGCACTGAAGCTTTCTTT. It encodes CASSLNRRGTEAFF.

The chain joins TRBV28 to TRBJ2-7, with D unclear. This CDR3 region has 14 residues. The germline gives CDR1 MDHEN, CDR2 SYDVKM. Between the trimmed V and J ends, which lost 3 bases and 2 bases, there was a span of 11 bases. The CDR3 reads CASSFFGTAYEQYF. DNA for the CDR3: TGTGCCAGCAGTTTTTTCGGCACAGCCTACGAGCAGTACTTC.

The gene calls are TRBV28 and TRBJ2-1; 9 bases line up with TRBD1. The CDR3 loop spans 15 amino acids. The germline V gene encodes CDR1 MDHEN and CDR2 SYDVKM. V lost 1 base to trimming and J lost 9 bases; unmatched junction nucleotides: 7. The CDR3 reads CASSLSGQGLGEQFF. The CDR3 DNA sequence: TGTGCCAGCAGTTTATCGGGACAGGGATTGGGTGAGCAGTTCTTC.

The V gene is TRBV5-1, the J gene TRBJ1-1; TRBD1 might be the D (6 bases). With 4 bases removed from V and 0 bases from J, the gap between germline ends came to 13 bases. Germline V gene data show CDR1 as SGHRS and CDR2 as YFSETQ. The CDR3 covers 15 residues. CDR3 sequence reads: CASSANRALNTEAFF. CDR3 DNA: TGCGCCAGCAGCGCGAACAGGGCTTTGAACACTGAAGCTTTCTTT.

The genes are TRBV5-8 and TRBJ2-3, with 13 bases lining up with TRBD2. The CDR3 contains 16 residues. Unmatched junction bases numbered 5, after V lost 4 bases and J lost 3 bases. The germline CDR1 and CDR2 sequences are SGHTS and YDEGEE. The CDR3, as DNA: TGTGCCAGCAGCCTACTAGCGGGAGGGCCTACAGATACGCAGTATTTT. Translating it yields CASSLLAGGPTDTQYF. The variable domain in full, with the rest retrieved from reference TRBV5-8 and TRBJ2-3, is EAGVTQSPTHLIKTRGQQATLRCSPISGHTSVYWYQQALGLGLQFLLWYDEGEERNRGNFPPRFSGRQFPNYSSELNVNALELEDSALYLCASSLLAGGPTDTQYFGPGTRLTVL.

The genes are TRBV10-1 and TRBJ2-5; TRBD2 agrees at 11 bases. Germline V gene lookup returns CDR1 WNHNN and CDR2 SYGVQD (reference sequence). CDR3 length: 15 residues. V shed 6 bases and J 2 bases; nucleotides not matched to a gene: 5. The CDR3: CASSAGTSGQETQYF. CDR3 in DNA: TGCGCCAGCAGCGCCGGGACTAGCGGACAAGAGACCCAGTACTTC.

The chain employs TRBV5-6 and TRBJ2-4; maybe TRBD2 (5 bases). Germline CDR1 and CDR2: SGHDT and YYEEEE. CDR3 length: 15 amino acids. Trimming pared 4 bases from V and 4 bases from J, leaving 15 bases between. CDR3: CASSIFERFKNIQYF. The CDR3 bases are TGTGCCAGCAGCATTTTCGAGCGGTTTAAAAACATTCAGTACTTC. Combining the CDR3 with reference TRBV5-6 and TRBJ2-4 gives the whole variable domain DAGVTQSPTHLIKTRGQQVTLRCSPKSGHDTVSWYQQALGQGPQFIFQYYEEEERQRGNFPDRFSGHQFPNYSSELNVNALLLGDSALYLCASSIFERFKNIQYFGAGTRLSVL.

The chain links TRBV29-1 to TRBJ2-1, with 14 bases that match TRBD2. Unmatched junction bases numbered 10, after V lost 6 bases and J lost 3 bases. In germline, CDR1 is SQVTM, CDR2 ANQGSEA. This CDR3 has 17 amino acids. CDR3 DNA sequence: TGCAGCGTCGAGGGACTAGCGGGAGCGGGCTTCTACAATGAGCAGTTCTTC. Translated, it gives CSVEGLAGAGFYNEQFF.

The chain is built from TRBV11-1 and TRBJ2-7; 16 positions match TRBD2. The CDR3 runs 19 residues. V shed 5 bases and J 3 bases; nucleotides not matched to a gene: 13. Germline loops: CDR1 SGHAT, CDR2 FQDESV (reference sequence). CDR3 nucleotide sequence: TGTGCCAGCAGCCTTTTAGCCGGGACTAGCGGGAGGGCCCACTACGAGCAGTACTTC. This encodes CASSLLAGTSGRAHYEQYF.

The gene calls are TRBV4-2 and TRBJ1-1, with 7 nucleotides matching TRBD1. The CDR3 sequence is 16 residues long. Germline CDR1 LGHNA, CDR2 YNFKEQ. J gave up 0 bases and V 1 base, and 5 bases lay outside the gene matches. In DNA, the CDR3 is TGTGCCAGCAGCCAAGGAGAGGGACAGATGAACACTGAAGCTTTCTTT. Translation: CASSQGEGQMNTEAFF.

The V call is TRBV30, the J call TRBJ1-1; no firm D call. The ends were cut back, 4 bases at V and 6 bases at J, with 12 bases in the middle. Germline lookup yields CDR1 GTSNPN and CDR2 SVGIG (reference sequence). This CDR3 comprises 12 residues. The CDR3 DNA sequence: TGTGCCTGGACTCCCCGGGGTCCTGAAGCTTTCTTT. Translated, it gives CAWTPRGPEAFF.